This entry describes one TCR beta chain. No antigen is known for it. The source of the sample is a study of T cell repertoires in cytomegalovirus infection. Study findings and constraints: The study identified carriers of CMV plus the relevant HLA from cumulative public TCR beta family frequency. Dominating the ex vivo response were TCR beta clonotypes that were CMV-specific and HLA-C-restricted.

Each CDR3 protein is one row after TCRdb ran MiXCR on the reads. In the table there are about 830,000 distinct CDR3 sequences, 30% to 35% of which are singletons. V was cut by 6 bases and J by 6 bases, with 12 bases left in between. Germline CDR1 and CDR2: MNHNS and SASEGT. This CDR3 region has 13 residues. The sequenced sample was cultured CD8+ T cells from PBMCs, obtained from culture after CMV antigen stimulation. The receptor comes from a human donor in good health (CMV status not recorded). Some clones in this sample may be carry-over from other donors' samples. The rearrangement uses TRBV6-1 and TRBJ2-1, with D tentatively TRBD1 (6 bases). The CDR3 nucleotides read TGTGCCAGCAGCCGACAGGATTTCAATGAGCAGTTCTTC. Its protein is CASSRQDFNEQFF.